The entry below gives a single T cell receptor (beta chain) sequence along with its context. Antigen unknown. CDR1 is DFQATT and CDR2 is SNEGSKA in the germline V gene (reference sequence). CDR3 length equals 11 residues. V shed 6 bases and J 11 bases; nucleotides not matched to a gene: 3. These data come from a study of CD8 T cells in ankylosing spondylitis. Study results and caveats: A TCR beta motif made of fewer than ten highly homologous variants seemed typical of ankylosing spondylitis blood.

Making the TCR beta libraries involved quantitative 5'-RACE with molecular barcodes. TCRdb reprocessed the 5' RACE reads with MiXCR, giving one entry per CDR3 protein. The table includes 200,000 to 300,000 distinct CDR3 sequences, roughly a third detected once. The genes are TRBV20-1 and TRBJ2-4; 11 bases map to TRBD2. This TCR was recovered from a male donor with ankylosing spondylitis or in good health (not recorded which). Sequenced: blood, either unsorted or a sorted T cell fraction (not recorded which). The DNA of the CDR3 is TGCAGTGCGCCGACTAGCGGGGTTCAGTACTTC. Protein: CSAPTSGVQYF.